This TCR beta chain was retrieved from a study of T-cell reconstitution after alpha-beta-depleted transplantation in children listed by TCRdb under 2016. For the study in its entirety: The study quantitatively tracked T-cell immune reconstitution after TCRalphabeta/CD19-depleted allogeneic hematopoietic cell transplantation in children using TCR repertoire profiling.

In this sample, this clonotype turned up many times. The clone's antigen remains unknown. One base away there is no much larger clone; base qualities are not given. The method was PCR. The sequencing machine was an Illumina HiSeq 2500. To normalize quantification of the TCRbeta repertoire, the TCR libraries were built with molecular barcoding that relied on unique molecular identifiers. The raw public data were reprocessed by TCRdb itself: fastp quality trimming at Q25, MiXCR clonotype calling, in-frame beta chains only. Every entry covers one CDR3 protein and lists the most common genes and DNA from its rows. In this sample the table shows hundreds of thousands of distinct CDR3 sequences, 8% to 11% of which occur a single time. Jointly, the top ten make up 2% to 2.5% of the sample. The research as a whole found: The high TCRbeta diversity at day 60 in some patients was ascribed to recipient T cells and intrathymic progenitors that had survived conditioning. Apparently early alphabetaT-cell count recovery about two months after transplant reportedly relied on only several hundred rapidly expanded clones derived from non-depleted graft cells. Over the following months the frequencies of hyperexpanded clones went down, and after one year T-cell counts and TCRbeta diversity were mostly credited to newly produced T cells.

The CDR3 measures 17 amino acids from cysteine to phenylalanine. Only CDR3 DNA is held: 51 bases, read in frame from base 1. V is shortened by 0 bases, J by 2 bases, and the region joining them spans 14 bases. CDR1 and CDR2, per the germline V gene, are MGHRA and YSYEKL. Reading the label with the study, this specimen's treatment or condition is: allogeneic hematopoietic cell transplantation with graft depleted of TCRalphabeta T cells and CD19 B cells. Transplant recipients were children who received TCRalphabeta/CD19-depleted allogeneic hematopoietic cell grafts. This TCR came from a child aged 2-9 years with inherited bone marrow failure, due to receive a stem cell transplant. This chain joins TRBV4-1 to TRBJ1-5, with TRBD1 tentatively as D gene (6 bases match). The material sequenced was PBMCs, taken before TCRalphabeta/CD19-depleted stem cell transplant. In nucleotides, the sequence is TGCGCCAGCAGCCAAGAAATGGCAGGGGCTGGCAATCAGCCCCAGCATTTT. The resulting protein is CASSQEMAGAGNQPQHF.